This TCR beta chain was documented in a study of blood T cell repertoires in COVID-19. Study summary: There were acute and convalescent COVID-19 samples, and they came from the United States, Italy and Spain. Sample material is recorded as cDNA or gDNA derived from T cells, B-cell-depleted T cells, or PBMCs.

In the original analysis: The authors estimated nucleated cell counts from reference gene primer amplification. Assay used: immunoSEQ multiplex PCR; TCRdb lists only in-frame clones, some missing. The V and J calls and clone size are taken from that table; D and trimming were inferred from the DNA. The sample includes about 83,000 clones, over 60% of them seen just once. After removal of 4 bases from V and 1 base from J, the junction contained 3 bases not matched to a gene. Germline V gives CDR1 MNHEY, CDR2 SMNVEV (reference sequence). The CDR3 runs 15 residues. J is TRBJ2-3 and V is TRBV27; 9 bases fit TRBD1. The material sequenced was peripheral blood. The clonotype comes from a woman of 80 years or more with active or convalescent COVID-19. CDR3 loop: CASSSRDRGTDTQYF. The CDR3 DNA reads TGTGCCAGCAGTTCCCGGGACAGGGGCACAGATACGCAGTATTTT.